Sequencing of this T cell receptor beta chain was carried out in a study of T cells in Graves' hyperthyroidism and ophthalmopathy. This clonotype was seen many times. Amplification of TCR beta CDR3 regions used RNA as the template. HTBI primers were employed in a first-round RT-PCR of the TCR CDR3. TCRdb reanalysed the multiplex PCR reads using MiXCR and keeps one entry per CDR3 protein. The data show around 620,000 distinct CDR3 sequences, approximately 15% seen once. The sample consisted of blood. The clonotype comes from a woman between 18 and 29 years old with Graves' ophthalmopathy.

The CDR3 is CASSQIVRPTTYNEQFF. The CDR3 bases are TGTGCCAGCAGTCAGATAGTAAGACCTACAACCTACAATGAGCAGTTCTTC. This chain connects TRBV6-1 to TRBJ2-1; D is uncertain. Trimming cost V 5 bases and J 2 bases, with 19 bases left between them. CDR3 size: 17 residues. Germline V gene data show CDR1 as MNHNS and CDR2 as SASEGT.